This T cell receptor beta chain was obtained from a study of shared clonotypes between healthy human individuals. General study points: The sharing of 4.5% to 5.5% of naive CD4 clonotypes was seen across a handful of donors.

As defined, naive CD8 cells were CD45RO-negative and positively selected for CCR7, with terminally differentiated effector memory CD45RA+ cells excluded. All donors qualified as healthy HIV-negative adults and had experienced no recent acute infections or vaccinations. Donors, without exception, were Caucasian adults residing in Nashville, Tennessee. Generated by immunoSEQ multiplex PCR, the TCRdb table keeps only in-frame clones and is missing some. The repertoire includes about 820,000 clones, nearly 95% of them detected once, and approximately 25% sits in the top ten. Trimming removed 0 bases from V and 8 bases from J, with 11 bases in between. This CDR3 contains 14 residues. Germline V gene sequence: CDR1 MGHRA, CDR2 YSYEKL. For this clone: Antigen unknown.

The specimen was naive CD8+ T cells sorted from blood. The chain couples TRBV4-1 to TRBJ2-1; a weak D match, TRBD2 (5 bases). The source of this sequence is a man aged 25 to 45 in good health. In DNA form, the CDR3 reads TGCGCCAGCAGCCAAGAGACGGGATACGATGAGCAGTTCTTC. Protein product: CASSQETGYDEQFF.